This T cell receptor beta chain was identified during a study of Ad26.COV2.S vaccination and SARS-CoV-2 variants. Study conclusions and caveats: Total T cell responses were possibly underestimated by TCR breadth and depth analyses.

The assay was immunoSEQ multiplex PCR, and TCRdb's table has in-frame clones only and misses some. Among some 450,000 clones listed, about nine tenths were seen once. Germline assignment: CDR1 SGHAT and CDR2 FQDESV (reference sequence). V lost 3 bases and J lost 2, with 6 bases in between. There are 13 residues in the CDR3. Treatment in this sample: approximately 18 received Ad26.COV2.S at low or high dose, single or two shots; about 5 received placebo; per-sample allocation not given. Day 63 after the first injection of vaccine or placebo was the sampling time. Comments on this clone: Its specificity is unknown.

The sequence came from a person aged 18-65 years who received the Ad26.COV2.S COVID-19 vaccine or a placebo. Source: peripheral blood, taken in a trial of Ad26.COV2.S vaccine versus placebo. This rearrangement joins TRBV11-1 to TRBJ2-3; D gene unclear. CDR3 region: CASSFDNTDTQYF. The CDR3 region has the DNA TGTGCCAGCAGCTTTGACAACACAGATACGCAGTATTTT.